A single sample is the source of the 24 T cell receptor beta chains below, sequenced in a study of cytomegalovirus exposure and HLA in healthy donors. PCR employed 60 Vbeta and 13 Jbeta primers. Produced via immunoSEQ multiplex PCR; TCRdb's table is partial and in-frame only. The sample carries 200,000 to 250,000 clones, more than 60% recorded once. The sequencing input was PBMCs. These receptors came from a woman aged 60-70 years in good health and CMV-seropositive.

To note about this clone: This sample also contains other DNA sequences that code for the same CDR3. The V gene is TRBV5-1, the J gene TRBJ1-5, with D possibly TRBD1 on 5 matching bases. The CDR3 is made up of 14 amino acids. V was shortened by 4 bases and J by 2 bases, with 10 bases between the two germline ends. Germline CDR1 is SGHRS and CDR2 is YFSETQ. The CDR3 sequence is CASSPGQGNQPQHF. The CDR3 DNA sequence: TGCGCCAGCAGCCCTGGACAAGGCAATCAGCCCCAGCATTTT.

To note about this clone: The germline gene is not matched at one end of the junction; a read error may be the cause. The V and J genes are TRBV5-8 and TRBJ1-2; D is unresolved. Per germline, CDR1 SGHTS and CDR2 YDEGEE. CDR3 size: 14 residues. The CDR3 DNA follows: TGTGCCAGCCGCTTGGTTAGCGCTAACTATGGCTACACCTTC. Its translation is CASRLVSANYGYTF.

The chain recombines TRBV5-4 with TRBJ2-7; 12 bases fit TRBD1. This CDR3 has 17 residues. CDR1 SGHNT and CDR2 YYREEE come from the germline V gene (reference sequence). V was clipped by 0 bases and J by 6 bases; unmatched bases: 10. CDR3 sequence (DNA): TGTGCCAGCAGCTTGGCGGGACAGGGGGCGCCCCCGGGCGAGCAGTACTTC. Translated, it gives CASSLAGQGAPPGEQYF.

This clone turned up a few times. The chain recombines TRBV6-6 with TRBJ2-7; 9 bases are shared with TRBD2. The junction had 6 bases not matched to a gene; V was cut back by 4 bases and J by 2 bases. Germline CDR1 and CDR2: MNHNY and SVGAGI (reference sequence). The CDR3 extends over 15 amino acids. CDR3 residues: CASSSSSGEPYEQYF. The CDR3, as DNA: TGTGCCAGCAGTTCCTCTAGCGGGGAGCCCTACGAGCAGTACTTC.

This chain uses TRBV6-7 with TRBJ2-2, with D maybe TRBD2 (6 bases). TRBV6-7 is an ORF, and what it does is uncertain. The CDR3 is 14 residues long. Trimming pared 5 bases from V and 4 bases from J, leaving 11 bases between. CDR3 region: CASSPLASTGELFF. CDR3 DNA sequence: TGTGCCAGCAGTCCCCTAGCGAGCACCGGGGAGCTGTTTTTT.

This chain uses TRBV28 with TRBJ1-2; possibly TRBD1 for D (5 bases). V gave up 5 bases and J gave up 5 bases, with 12 bases separating them. This CDR3 is 13 amino acids long. Germline CDR1 and CDR2: MDHEN and SYDVKM. CDR3 sequence: CASSGGEVYGYTF. DNA for the CDR3: TGTGCCAGCAGTGGGGGGGAAGTTTATGGCTACACCTTC.

This chain joins TRBV9 and TRBJ2-5, with 11 bases aligning to TRBD2. There are 16 residues in the CDR3. Germline V lookup: CDR1 SGDLS, CDR2 YYNGEE. J gave up 4 bases and V 0 bases, and 5 bases lay outside the gene matches. The CDR3 is CASSVGSGGAPETQYF. The CDR3 DNA reads TGTGCCAGCAGCGTAGGTAGCGGGGGGGCCCCAGAGACCCAGTACTTC.

The J gene is TRBJ2-1, the V gene TRBV5-4; 10 bases line up with TRBD2. CDR1 is SGHNT and CDR2 is YYREEE in the germline V gene (reference sequence). V shed 1 base, J shed 4 bases, and the junction held 2 bases outside the gene matches. The CDR3 extends over 15 amino acids. Written as DNA, the CDR3 is TGTGCCAGCAGCTTGAAACTAGCGGGGTACAATGAGCAGTTCTTC. This gives the protein CASSLKLAGYNEQFF. Based on the CDR3 plus reference TRBV5-4 and TRBJ2-1, the full variable domain is ETGVTQSPTHLIKTRGQQVTLRCSSQSGHNTVSWYQQALGQGPQFIFQYYREEENGRGNFPPRFSGLQFPNYSSELNVNALELDDSALYLCASSLKLAGYNEQFFGPGTRLTVL.

This chain connects TRBV30 to TRBJ1-2; the D gene is possibly TRBD1 (5 bases). Per germline, CDR1 GTSNPN and CDR2 SVGIG (reference sequence). V was clipped by 2 bases and J by 4 bases, with 11 bases between them. This CDR3 spans 13 amino acids. CDR3 region: CAWSTQGRYGYTF. CDR3 DNA: TGTGCCTGGAGTACCCAGGGCCGCTATGGCTACACCTTC.

This clone came up a few times. The CDR3 region is CASSLEATGQYNEQFF. The DNA for the CDR3 is TGCGCCAGCAGCTTGGAAGCGACAGGGCAATACAATGAGCAGTTCTTC. V gene TRBV5-1 combines with J gene TRBJ2-1, with 7 bases aligning to TRBD1. Unmatched junction bases numbered 7, after V lost 0 bases and J lost 4 bases. The germline V gene has CDR1 SGHRS and CDR2 YFSETQ. The CDR3 contains 16 residues.

The V gene is TRBV10-2, the J gene TRBJ1-5, with a tentative D call TRBD1 (5 bases). Germline CDR1 and CDR2: WSHSY and SAAADI. The CDR3 is 13 residues long. Trimming stripped 8 bases from V and 6 bases from J, with 14 bases between. The CDR3 bases are TGCGCCAGCGCGCAGGGATTGGGTCAGCCCCAGCATTTT. Translating gives CASAQGLGQPQHF.

The chain employs TRBV2 and TRBJ2-7, with D possibly TRBD2 on 6 matching bases. Germline CDR1 reads SNHLY; CDR2 reads FYNNEI. The V gene lost 8 bases and the J gene lost 0 bases, with 17 bases spanning the gap. The CDR3 has 15 amino acids. The CDR3 DNA follows: TGTGCCAGCCGGGAACGGACTATTAACTCCTACGAGCAGTACTTC. Protein: CASRERTINSYEQYF.

As concerns this clone: A junction boundary mismatches the germline segment, possibly from a read error. The chain is built from TRBV11-2 and TRBJ2-7, with TRBD2 matching 12 bases. Germline CDR1 reads SGHAT; CDR2 reads FQNNGV. There are 15 residues in the CDR3. CDR3 sequence reads: CASSLETSGSYEQYF. The CDR3 nucleotides are TGTGCCAGCAGCTTAGAGACTAGCGGGAGCTACGAACAGTACTTC.

The chain links TRBV18 to TRBJ2-4; tentatively, D is TRBD2 (5 bases). The CDR3 runs 14 residues. Germline-derived CDR1 and CDR2 are KGHSH and LQKENI. V was pared by 8 bases and J by 6 bases, with 17 bases between. The DNA for the CDR3 is TGTGCCAGCCGGGCCGAAGAGGGTAGAAACATTCAGTACTTC. Translation: CASRAEEGRNIQYF.

This chain uses TRBV6-1 with TRBJ2-7; D may be TRBD1 (6 bases). V lost 3 bases, J lost 1 base, and 13 bases lay in between. The CDR3 is made up of 15 amino acids. CDR1 is MNHNS and CDR2 is SASEGT in the germline V gene. Written as DNA, the CDR3 is TGTGCCAGCAGTGACCCCGGGACACTTTCCTACGAGCAGTACTTC. Translation gives CASSDPGTLSYEQYF.

V is TRBV10-1 and J is TRBJ2-5, with TRBD1 matching over 10 bases. J lost 4 bases, V lost 5 bases, and 4 bases had no gene match. The CDR3 totals 14 residues. Germline loops: CDR1 WNHNN, CDR2 SYGVQD (reference sequence). The CDR3 loop is CASSPGTGAETQYF. Written as DNA, the CDR3 is TGCGCCAGCAGTCCCGGGACAGGGGCAGAGACCCAGTACTTC.

As to this clone: The junction does not match germline at one end; this may be a read error. CDR3 protein: CASGVDSAGGYGYTF. In DNA, the CDR3 is TGTGCCAGCGGCGTAGATTCGGCAGGGGGCTATGGCTACACCTTC. The chain couples TRBV9 to TRBJ1-2, with 7 bases aligning to TRBD1. There are 15 residues in the CDR3. Germline V gene lookup returns CDR1 SGDLS and CDR2 YYNGEE.

This chain uses TRBV6-1 with TRBJ1-5; D possibly corresponds to TRBD1 (6 bases). The CDR3 extends over 13 amino acids. The V end lost 7 bases, the J end lost 6 bases, and 13 bases lay between the germline ends. From germline, CDR1 is MNHNS and CDR2 SASEGT. The CDR3 region is CASTGGNSQPQHF. CDR3 nucleotide sequence: TGTGCCAGCACGGGGGGCAACTCTCAGCCCCAGCATTTT.

A note on this clone: One end of the junction is discordant with germline, which a read error may explain. V gene TRBV7-9 combines with J gene TRBJ2-3; 12 bases are shared with TRBD2. The CDR3 has 15 residues. In germline, CDR1 is SEHNR, CDR2 FQNEAQ (reference sequence). The CDR3: CSSSTGLAGTDTQYF. The CDR3 nucleotides are TGTTCCAGCAGCACTGGACTAGCGGGGACAGATACGCAGTATTTT.

The V call is TRBV27, the J call TRBJ2-7; D perhaps matches TRBD2 (7 bases). Germline V CDR1 and CDR2: MNHEY, SMNVEV (reference sequence). Deletions cut 4 bases from V and 5 bases from J, with 15 bases between. The CDR3 extends over 14 amino acids. CDR3 DNA: TGTGCCAGCAGTTGGGGGGGCGGGAGCCACGAGCAGTACTTC. Translated, it gives CASSWGGGSHEQYF.

This sequence joins TRBV14 and TRBJ1-1, with D uncertain. Trimming took off 3 bases at V and 11 bases at J, with 10 bases between the two ends. The CDR3 contains 11 residues. Per germline, CDR1 SGHDN and CDR2 FVKESK. The CDR3, as DNA: TGTGCCAGCAGCCAGGCTTTCGGGGCTTTCTTT. As protein: CASSQAFGAFF.

This clone showed up just once. The V call is TRBV7-3, the J call TRBJ2-7; maybe TRBD2 (6 bases). Per the germline V gene, CDR1 is SGHTA and CDR2 is FQGTGA. CDR3 length: 13 amino acids. V lost 3 bases and J 3 bases, leaving 9 bases between the germline ends. For the CDR3, the DNA is TGTGCCAGCAGCTTGAACGGGGGCTACGAGCAGTACTTC. It encodes CASSLNGGYEQYF.

V gene TRBV6-1 combines with J gene TRBJ1-2; maybe TRBD1 (5 bases). The V end was cut by 0 bases, the J end by 14 bases, with 16 bases between. Germline CDR1 is MNHNS and CDR2 is SASEGT. This CDR3 has 13 amino acids. The CDR3 bases are TGTGCCAGCAGTGAAGCGCTTAGGACAACGGGTACCTTC. Translating it yields CASSEALRTTGTF.

The J gene is TRBJ2-3, the V gene TRBV29-1; TRBD1 agrees at 9 bases. This CDR3 region has 15 residues. Germline V gives CDR1 SQVTM, CDR2 ANQGSEA. With V trimmed by 0 bases and J by 6 bases, 7 bases remained unmatched. CDR3 sequence (DNA): TGCAGCGTTGAAGAACCCTACAGGGGGCAGGATACGCAGTATTTT. Translation gives CSVEEPYRGQDTQYF.